The 13 T cell receptor beta chains below come from one sample, sequenced in a study of regulatory T cells in long-lasting Graves disease. Documented time point: newly diagnosed GD, antithyroid drugs for less than 3 months. From PBMCs, RNA was extracted and then used to make the TCR library. To make TCR beta libraries, researchers used iRepertoire HTBI primers and Arm-PCR of CDR3 regions. TCRdb redid the calling of the multiplex PCR reads with MiXCR, one entry per CDR3 protein. The sample consists of about 460,000 distinct CDR3 sequences, around 15% of them appearing once. The same sample was also studied in work on T cells in Graves' hyperthyroidism and ophthalmopathy.

This specimen was peripheral blood mononuclear cells (PBMCs), taken at new diagnosis, from a patient treated with antithyroid drugs. These receptor sequences come from a woman aged 50 to 60 with Graves disease.

This clonotype came up many times. The V gene is TRBV11-3, the J gene TRBJ2-2; D is possibly TRBD2 (5 bases). The V and J ends lost 9 bases and 4 bases respectively, with 9 bases between them. CDR3 size: 12 residues. The germline gives CDR1 SGHNT, CDR2 YENEEA. The CDR3 loop is CARSTSTGELFF. The CDR3 DNA sequence: TGTGCCAGGTCCACTAGCACCGGGGAGCTGTTTTTT. The full variable domain, in which reference TRBV11-3 and TRBJ2-2 provide the parts outside the CDR3, is EAGVVQSPRYKIIEKKQPVAFWCNPISGHNTLYWYLQNLGQGPELLIRYENEEAVDDSQLPKDRFSAERLKGVDSTLKIQPAELGDSAVYLCARSTSTGELFFGEGSRLTVL.

In this sample, this clonotype turned up many times. The gene calls are TRBV28 and TRBJ2-1; 8 nucleotides match TRBD1. Germline V gene lookup returns CDR1 MDHEN and CDR2 SYDVKM. V lost 3 bases to trimming and J lost 8 bases; unmatched junction nucleotides: 9. The CDR3 extends over 15 amino acids. The CDR3 nucleotides read TGTGCCAGCAGTTTCGACAGGGGAACAGTCTATGAGCAGTTCTTC. Translation: CASSFDRGTVYEQFF.

The J gene is TRBJ2-7, the V gene TRBV28; 9 nucleotides line up with TRBD2. This CDR3 comprises 17 residues. CDR1 and CDR2 (germline): MDHEN, SYDVKM. The J segment lost 2 bases and the V segment lost 3 bases, leaving 11 bases of the junction unmatched. The DNA for the CDR3 is TGTGCCAGCAGTTTGATCCCCTTAGCGGGAGCGACCTACGAGCAGTACTTC. Encoded protein: CASSLIPLAGATYEQYF.

This clonotype was detected ten times or more. The chain recombines TRBV11-2 with TRBJ2-1; tentative D call: TRBD1 (6 bases). Trimming stripped 3 bases from V and 5 bases from J, with 11 bases between. The length of the CDR3 is 14 residues. Germline V CDR1 and CDR2: SGHAT, FQNNGV. As DNA, the CDR3 is TGTGCCAGCAGCTTTAGTCACAGGGACAATGAGCAGTTCTTC. Its translation: CASSFSHRDNEQFF.

This sequence joins TRBV5-1 and TRBJ2-1; tentative D call: TRBD1 (6 bases). Trimming stripped 6 bases from V and 1 base from J, with 14 bases between. Germline V gene data show CDR1 as SGHRS and CDR2 as YFSETQ. This CDR3 has 15 amino acids. This chain's CDR3 is CASTSGTWSYNEQFF. The DNA for the CDR3 is TGCGCCAGCACGTCCGGGACATGGTCCTACAATGAGCAGTTCTTC.

This clonotype was observed a few times. This sequence joins TRBV5-6 and TRBJ1-2; the D is unclear. V gave up 0 bases and J gave up 8 bases, with 11 bases separating them. Germline V gene lookup returns CDR1 SGHDT and CDR2 YYEEEE. CDR3 size: 13 residues. CDR3: CASSLVTVGGYTF. CDR3 in DNA: TGTGCCAGCAGCTTGGTAACGGTAGGAGGCTACACCTTC.

This clonotype was observed many times. The genes are TRBV7-2 and TRBJ2-3, with TRBD2 matching over 11 bases. Germline V gives CDR1 SGHTA, CDR2 FQGNSA. This CDR3 is 17 amino acids long. Trimming at V came to 5 bases and at J to 3 bases, leaving 10 bases not matched to a gene. In DNA form, the CDR3 reads TGTGCCAGCAGCCGTAGCGGGAGGGCCATGGGAACAGATACGCAGTATTTT. Amino acids: CASSRSGRAMGTDTQYF. The whole variable domain, remainder taken from reference TRBV7-2 and TRBJ2-3, is GAGVSQSPSNKVTEKGKDVELRCDPISGHTALYWYRQSLGQGLEFLIYFQGNSAPDKSGLPSDRFSAERTGGSVSTLTIQRTQQEDSAVYLCASSRSGRAMGTDTQYFGPGTRLTVL.

This clonotype was counted a few times. The chain couples TRBV7-2 to TRBJ1-5; D call uncertain. The V and J ends lost 5 bases and 3 bases respectively, with 5 bases between them. Germline loops: CDR1 SGHTA, CDR2 FQGNSA. The CDR3 consists of 12 residues. CDR3 DNA: TGTGCCAGCAGCCCTGTCAATCAGCCCCAGCATTTT. Translating it yields CASSPVNQPQHF.

Comments on this clonotype: A much larger clone differs by one base, so this may be a read error. The conserved final phenylalanine or tryptophan is absent from the CDR3, which likely points to a read error. The chain has TRBV6-1 and TRBJ2-7, with D uncertain. The CDR3 totals 11 residues. CDR1 is MNHNS and CDR2 is SASEGT in the germline V gene. The CDR3 protein is CAISEDYEQYL. The CDR3 DNA follows: TGTGCCATCAGTGAGGACTACGAGCAGTACCTC.

This clonotype was seen ten or more times. The V and J genes are TRBV4-1 and TRBJ2-7; D is undetermined. V was pared by 2 bases and J by 3 bases, with 14 bases between. CDR3 length: 15 residues. Germline CDR1 reads MGHRA; CDR2 reads YSYEKL. As DNA, the CDR3 is TGCGCCAGCAGCCAAAACAGTGGATACGGCTACGAGCAGTACTTC. Its translation is CASSQNSGYGYEQYF.

CDR3: CASSSTPDAIYF. Here the CDR3 DNA reads TGTGCCAGCAGTTCGACCCCGGACGCCATATATTTT. This chain links TRBV28 with TRBJ1-3; D is uncertain. The CDR3 consists of 12 residues. V shed 4 bases and J shed 11 bases, with 12 bases lying between them. Germline V CDR1 and CDR2: MDHEN, SYDVKM.

V and J are TRBV10-1 and TRBJ2-1; no clear D. Trimming left V 1 base short and J 4 bases short, with 8 bases between. Germline loops: CDR1 WNHNN, CDR2 SYGVQD (reference sequence). The CDR3 is 14 amino acids. The DNA for the CDR3 is TGCGCCAGCAGTGAGTTAGGACCGTACAATGAGCAGTTCTTC. It is translated as CASSELGPYNEQFF.

This clonotype was detected many times. This chain connects TRBV2 to TRBJ1-5, with D tentatively TRBD1 (5 bases). CDR3 length equals 14 residues. Germline CDR1 and CDR2: SNHLY and FYNNEI. The V gene lost 3 bases and the J gene lost 6 bases, with 12 bases spanning the gap. This chain's CDR3 is CASSDMGGSQPQHF. The CDR3 nucleotides read TGTGCCAGCAGTGATATGGGGGGTAGTCAGCCCCAGCATTTT.